A single sample is the source of the 14 T cell receptor beta chains below, sequenced in a study of blood T cell repertoires in COVID-19. Sequencing was performed with immunoSEQ multiplex PCR; in TCRdb, only in-frame clones are kept and a portion is missing. Of about 200,000 clones in the sample, 86% were seen once. The sample was PBMCs or T cells enriched from blood (not recorded which). The receptors derive from a woman in her thirties or forties in a cohort exposed to, infected with or recovered from COVID-19 (not recorded which).

Here the CDR3 reads CASSLAFVEQYF. CDR3 coding DNA: TGTGCCAGCAGCTTGGCCTTCGTTGAGCAGTACTTC. This chain connects TRBV5-6 to TRBJ2-7; D unclear. The CDR3 is made up of 12 amino acids. The V gene's germline CDR1 is SGHDT and CDR2 YYEEEE. V was clipped by 0 bases and J by 7 bases, with 8 bases between them.

V is TRBV3-1 (or the pseudogene TRBV3-2) and J is TRBJ1-2, with TRBD1 matching over 9 bases. Germline V lookup: CDR1 LGHDT, CDR2 YNNKEL (reference sequence). Trimming cost V 6 bases and J 4 bases; bases outside gene matches: 3. This CDR3 region has 13 residues. CDR3 loop: CASRDRGAYGYTF. The CDR3 nucleotides read TGTGCCAGCAGAGACAGGGGGGCCTATGGCTACACCTTC.

The V gene is TRBV2, the J gene TRBJ2-7; TRBD2 agrees at 7 bases. J lost 7 bases, V lost 5 bases, and 26 bases had no gene match. This CDR3 spans 19 amino acids. Germline CDR1 reads SNHLY; CDR2 reads FYNNEI. The CDR3 loop reads CASSNWEFVGWREMREQYF. The CDR3 DNA reads TGTGCCAGCAGTAATTGGGAGTTTGTCGGATGGCGGGAGATGAGGGAGCAGTACTTC.

This chain connects TRBV12-3 or TRBV12-4 to TRBJ1-2; D gene uncertain. V was clipped by 4 bases and J by 4 bases, with 7 bases between them. This CDR3 is 12 amino acids long. In DNA, the CDR3 is TGTGCCAGCAGTTATGTGGCCTATGGCTACACCTTC. Protein product: CASSYVAYGYTF.

This clone was detected once. The chain recombines TRBV5-4 with TRBJ2-3; 9 nucleotides line up with TRBD2. There are 15 residues in the CDR3. V shed 1 base and J 0 bases; nucleotides not matched to a gene: 0. Germline CDR1 and CDR2: SGHNT and YYREEE (reference sequence). CDR3 residues: CASSLLAGSTDTQYF. The CDR3 nucleotides are TGTGCCAGCAGCTTGCTAGCGGGGAGCACAGATACGCAGTATTTT.

This sequence joins TRBV6-1 and TRBJ1-2, with D tentatively TRBD1 (6 bases). CDR3 length: 15 amino acids. In germline, CDR1 is MNHNS, CDR2 SASEGT. V was clipped by 5 bases and J by 0 bases, with 13 bases between them. CDR3 in DNA: TGTGCCAGCAGTCCCCAGGGGAAAACTAACTATGGCTACACCTTC. This codes for CASSPQGKTNYGYTF.

This sequence joins TRBV5-8 and TRBJ2-3; TRBD2 matches at 11 bases. Germline CDR1 is SGHTS and CDR2 is YDEGEE. CDR3 size: 16 residues. The trim removed 0 bases at V and 4 bases at J, leaving 4 bases unmatched. The CDR3 here is CASSLVSGGASDTQYF. CDR3 DNA sequence: TGTGCCAGCAGCTTGGTTAGCGGGGGGGCCTCAGATACGCAGTATTTT.

The genes are TRBV4-1 and TRBJ1-1; D possibly corresponds to TRBD1 (6 bases). From germline, CDR1 is MGHRA and CDR2 YSYEKL. This CDR3 comprises 12 residues. V was pared by 6 bases and J by 8 bases, with 13 bases between. This CDR3 is CASSPRGSEAFF. In DNA form, the CDR3 reads TGCGCCAGCAGTCCTAGGGGGTCGGAAGCTTTCTTT.

This sequence joins TRBV19 and TRBJ1-4, with D unresolved. Trimming cost V 6 bases and J 0 bases, with 11 bases left between them. Per germline, CDR1 LNHDA and CDR2 SQIVND (reference sequence). The CDR3 is 15 residues long. Written as DNA, the CDR3 is TGTGCCAGTAGCCTGTTGAGGGCAACTAATGAAAAACTGTTTTTT. Translated, it gives CASSLLRATNEKLFF. The full variable domain, with the rest looked up from reference TRBV19 and TRBJ1-4, is DGGITQSPKYLFRKEGQNVTLSCEQNLNHDAMYWYRQDPGQGLRLIYYSQIVNDFQKGDIAEGYSVSREKKESFPLTVTSAQKNPTAFYLCASSLLRATNEKLFFGSGTQLSVL.

The chain recombines TRBV7-9 with TRBJ1-6; the match to TRBD1 covers 10 bases. This CDR3 contains 14 residues. V gave up 6 bases and J gave up 6 bases; unmatched junction bases: 2. Germline assignment: CDR1 SEHNR and CDR2 FQNEAQ (reference sequence). In nucleotides, the CDR3 is TGTGCCAGCAGGGACAGGGGGAGTAATTCACCCCTCCACTTT. Protein: CASRDRGSNSPLHF.

V usage is TRBV11-2 and J usage is TRBJ2-2, with D tentatively TRBD1 (5 bases). The CDR3 spans 13 residues. V was cut by 8 bases and J by 4 bases, with 11 bases left in between. Germline loops: CDR1 SGHAT, CDR2 FQNNGV. The CDR3 is CASPGRATGELFF. The DNA for the CDR3 is TGTGCCAGCCCGGGCAGGGCCACCGGGGAGCTGTTTTTT.

This chain uses TRBV27 with TRBJ2-3; the D gene is possibly TRBD2 (5 bases). The CDR3 is 15 amino acids. The V end was cut by 4 bases, the J end by 0 bases, with 11 bases between. Germline CDR1 MNHEY, CDR2 SMNVEV (reference sequence). CDR3 protein: CASSSSRASTDTQYF. The CDR3 coding sequence is TGTGCCAGCAGTTCCTCGAGGGCGAGCACAGATACGCAGTATTTT.

V gene TRBV28 combines with J gene TRBJ1-4; tentatively, D is TRBD1 (6 bases). From germline, CDR1 is MDHEN and CDR2 SYDVKM. CDR3 size: 16 residues. The ends were cut back, 5 bases at V and 3 bases at J, with 16 bases in the middle. The CDR3: CASSINTGSPNEKLFF. Here the CDR3 DNA reads TGTGCCAGCAGTATAAATACAGGGAGTCCTAATGAAAAACTGTTTTTT.

The chain is built from TRBV7-6 and TRBJ2-1; 9 bases fit TRBD2. The V and J ends lost 4 bases and 0 bases, in that order; junction bases with no gene match: 1. Germline loops: CDR1 SGHVS, CDR2 FNYEAQ. CDR3 length equals 15 residues. The CDR3 nucleotides are TGTGCCAGCAGCTCACTAGCGGGCTCCTACAATGAGCAGTTCTTC. It codes for CASSSLAGSYNEQFF.